Following are 10 T cell receptor beta chains from one sample sequenced in a study of early T cells in non-severe SARS-CoV-2 infection. Each CDR3 protein is one row after TCRdb ran MiXCR on the 5' RACE reads. The repertoire holds under 85,000 distinct CDR3 sequences, with 13% as singletons. Specimen: whole blood. All receptors come from an adult who was a healthcare worker with PCR-confirmed SARS-CoV-2 infection or an uninfected control (not recorded which).

This clonotype was counted a few times. CDR3 region: CASSRHSADTQYF. DNA of the CDR3: TGTGCCAGCAGCCGCCATTCAGCAGATACGCAGTATTTT. The gene calls are TRBV3-1 and TRBJ2-3; D not certain. V was cut by 4 bases and J by 4 bases, with 9 bases left in between. The germline gives CDR1 LGHDT, CDR2 YNNKEL (reference sequence). The CDR3 consists of 13 residues.

This chain connects TRBV5-1 to TRBJ2-3; 9 bases are shared with TRBD1. The CDR3 is made up of 15 amino acids. After removal of 4 bases from V and 3 bases from J, the junction contained 6 bases not matched to a gene. From germline, CDR1 is SGHRS and CDR2 YFSETQ. The CDR3 nucleotides are TGCGCCAGCAGCGGTCAGGGACAGGGAACAGATACGCAGTATTTT. It encodes CASSGQGQGTDTQYF.

The sample holds many counts of this clonotype. The V call is TRBV7-2, the J call TRBJ1-4; D remains unclear. Trimming took off 4 bases at V and 8 bases at J, with 5 bases between the two ends. Germline V gene data show CDR1 as SGHTA and CDR2 as FQGNSA. The CDR3 has 11 amino acids. The CDR3 spells CASSYKEKLFF. CDR3 DNA sequence: TGTGCCAGCAGCTATAAGGAAAAACTGTTTTTT.

There are a few counts of this clonotype. The rearrangement links TRBV20-1 to TRBJ1-5, with 8 bases lining up with TRBD1. The CDR3 consists of 15 residues. The V segment lost 0 bases and the J segment 5 bases; nucleotides outside the gene matches: 6. Germline V gene sequence: CDR1 DFQATT, CDR2 SNEGSKA (reference sequence). The CDR3 here is CSARDQQGAHQPQHF. In nucleotides, the CDR3 is TGCAGTGCTAGAGATCAGCAGGGGGCCCATCAGCCCCAGCATTTT.

This clonotype was recorded at least ten times. This chain uses TRBV28 with TRBJ1-4; 10 bases align to TRBD1. Per germline, CDR1 MDHEN and CDR2 SYDVKM. The CDR3 runs 15 residues. V lost 6 bases and J lost 5; bases outside the gene matches: 6. CDR3 nucleotide sequence: TGTGCCAGCAGCTTACCGGGACAGGGGAATGAAAAACTGTTTTTT. Its protein is CASSLPGQGNEKLFF.

This clonotype was seen at least ten times. The chain employs TRBV5-1 and TRBJ1-6, with no clear D. This CDR3 region has 15 residues. Germline CDR1 and CDR2: SGHRS and YFSETQ. V lost 4 bases to trimming and J lost 5 bases, with 13 bases between them. CDR3 DNA: TGCGCCAGCAGCCTGTTAGGGCACGATAATTCACCCCTCCACTTT. Its protein is CASSLLGHDNSPLHF.

The sample holds many counts of this clonotype. The chain couples TRBV9 to TRBJ2-2; 9 positions match TRBD1. V trimming: 5 bases; J trimming: 1 base; junction bases outside the gene matches: 0. From germline, CDR1 is SGDLS and CDR2 YYNGEE. This CDR3 contains 14 residues. The CDR3 spells CASRGQGNTGELFF. The CDR3, as DNA: TGTGCCAGCAGGGGACAGGGGAACACCGGGGAGCTGTTTTTT.

This clonotype was observed many times. As DNA, the CDR3 is TGTGCCAGCAGTTACTCGGATTGGACGGGGAAGGAGTACTTC. Protein product: CASSYSDWTGKEYF. The chain employs TRBV6-6 and TRBJ2-4; perhaps TRBD2 as D (5 bases). The CDR3 length is 14 residues. CDR1 and CDR2 from the germline V gene are MNHNY and SVGAGI (reference sequence). V was shortened by 0 bases and J by 14 bases, with 17 bases between the two germline ends.

This clonotype was observed a handful of times. The rearrangement joins TRBV29-1 to TRBJ2-7; 7 bases are shared with TRBD2. Trimming took 4 bases from V and 5 from J; bases not matched to a gene: 11. The V gene's germline CDR1 is SQVTM and CDR2 ANQGSEA. This CDR3 is 14 amino acids long. CDR3 sequence (DNA): TGCAGCGTTGGGGGCTCGCCGGGGGGAGACGAGCAGTACTTC. It translates to CSVGGSPGGDEQYF.

The rearrangement joins TRBV29-1 to TRBJ2-3; D is ambiguous. The V end lost 8 bases, the J end lost 5 bases, and 11 bases lay between the germline ends. The CDR3 has 11 residues. CDR1 SQVTM and CDR2 ANQGSEA come from the germline V gene. As DNA, the CDR3 is TGCAGCCTATTGTCTGTAGATACGCAGTATTTT. It yields the protein CSLLSVDTQYF.